The rows below give T cell receptor beta chains drawn from one sample of a study of siplizumab effects on memory and regulatory T cells. Measured with immunoSEQ multiplex PCR; TCRdb has only the in-frame clones, and not every one. The sample holds 80,000 to 95,000 clones, roughly 94% seen once. Specimen: CD8+ T cells sorted from blood. Receptors were obtained from a human donor in good health. Both conserved end residues are part of each CDR3. The D gene is left open where the match is weak. Size tells how often a clone was seen (once, few, many) or the class of an expanded clone, and some rows leave it out.

CDR3nt | CDR3aa | len | j_gene | d_gene | v_gene | abundance
TGTGCCAGCAGTACAAGGACAGGGCAAGAGACCCAGTACTTC | CASSTRTGQETQYF | 14 | TRBJ2-5 | TRBD1 | TRBV27 | NA
TGCGCCAGCAGCCAAGGAGTGACGCGGGAGCACCTTTTATACGAGCAGTACTTC | CASSQGVTREHLLYEQYF | 18 | TRBJ2-7 | TRBD2 | TRBV4-1 | NA
TGTGCCAGTAGTATTTCGGGTGAGCAGTTCTTC | CASSISGEQFF | 11 | TRBJ2-1 | NA | TRBV19 | once
TGTGCCAGCACCGGGAACTACGAGCAGTACTTC | CASTGNYEQYF | 11 | TRBJ2-7 | NA | TRBV6-1 | NA
TGTGCCAGCAGCCCTATGGAAGGGGCAAGCACAGATACGCAGTATTTT | CASSPMEGASTDTQYF | 16 | TRBJ2-3 | NA | TRBV11-2 | NA
TGCGCCAGCAGCCAAGAGGGGGGGAGGGCAGACACAGATACGCAGTATTTT | CASSQEGGRADTDTQYF | 17 | TRBJ2-3 | TRBD2 | TRBV4-1 | NA
TGTGCCAGCAGAACGAACACCGGGGAGCTGTTTTTT | CASRTNTGELFF | 12 | TRBJ2-2 | NA | TRBV2 | NA
TGTGCCAGCAGATCGACTACCCTTAGGTCGAGCGAGCAGTACTTC | CASRSTTLRSSEQYF | 15 | TRBJ2-7 | NA | TRBV2 | medium-sized
TGTGCCAACTCGGAGGGGACCTCAAACATTCAGTACTTC | CANSEGTSNIQYF | 13 | TRBJ2-4 | NA | TRBV10-3 | NA
TGTGCCATCAGCGAGAACACAGGGTACGAGCAGTACTTC | CAISENTGYEQYF | 13 | TRBJ2-7 | NA | TRBV10-3 | NA
TGTGCCAGCGGGCGAGATCCTCTCACTGAAGCTTTCTTT | CASGRDPLTEAFF | 13 | TRBJ1-1 | NA | TRBV6-5 | NA
TGCGCCAGCAGCTTGAGGGGGCCCTACCTTATGAACACTGAAGCTTTCTTT | CASSLRGPYLMNTEAFF | 17 | TRBJ1-1 | TRBD1 | TRBV5-1 | NA
TGTGCCAGTAGTACTACCCGGGAAGACGTGACCTACGAGCAGTACTTC | CASSTTREDVTYEQYF | 16 | TRBJ2-7 | NA | TRBV19 | NA
TGTGCCAGCATCTCCAGGCCTCGGGGCAATCAGCCCCAGCATTTT | CASISRPRGNQPQHF | 15 | TRBJ1-5 | NA | TRBV21-1 | NA
TGCGCCAGCAGTGAGTCTAAGAGTTTCGAAGCTTTCTTT | CASSESKSFEAFF | 13 | TRBJ1-1 | NA | TRBV10-1 | NA
TGTGCCAGTAGTATTCGACAGAGCTCCTACAATGAGCAGTTCTTC | CASSIRQSSYNEQFF | 15 | TRBJ2-1 | NA | TRBV19 | NA
TGCGCCAGCAGCATCTACGGGAGGGCGAACACCGGGGAGCTGTTTTTT | CASSIYGRANTGELFF | 16 | TRBJ2-2 | TRBD2 | TRBV5-1 | NA
TGTGCCGTGGGGACAGGGGGGGATCAGCCCCAGCATTTT | CAVGTGGDQPQHF | 13 | TRBJ1-5 | TRBD1 | TRBV6-6 | once
TGTGCCAGCAGCACCCCCCCGGAGGGAGCTAGCGGGAGTTTAGTTGAGCAGTTCTTC | CASSTPPEGASGSLVEQFF | 19 | TRBJ2-1 | TRBD2 | TRBV9 | NA
TGTGCCAGTAAACCCGGGGAGAACTATGGCTACACCTTC | CASKPGENYGYTF | 13 | TRBJ1-2 | NA | TRBV13 | once
TGTGCCAGCAGCTCAACAGGGGATTACTACGAGCAGTACTTC | CASSSTGDYYEQYF | 14 | TRBJ2-7 | TRBD1 | TRBV27 | NA
TGTGCCAGCAGCCTTCTCCGGGAGGGCCTCGTAAGAGAGCAGTTCTTC | CASSLLREGLVREQFF | 16 | TRBJ2-1 | TRBD2 | TRBV9 | NA
TGCGCCAGCAGCTCCGGACTTTACGAGCAGTACTTC | CASSSGLYEQYF | 12 | TRBJ2-7 | NA | TRBV5-1 | NA
TGTGCCAGTAGTCTAGGACAGAGGGCCGGGGAGCTGTTTTTT | CASSLGQRAGELFF | 14 | TRBJ2-2 | NA | TRBV19 | NA
TGCAGTCATGGGGGTTCCGAGCAGTACTTC | CSHGGSEQYF | 10 | TRBJ2-7 | NA | TRBV20-1 | once
TGTGCCAGCAGTGAACAGGGGGAAGGCAATCAGCCCCAGCATTTT | CASSEQGEGNQPQHF | 15 | TRBJ1-5 | TRBD1 | TRBV2 | NA
TGTGCCAGCAGCGCTTTCACTATTACGGACAGCTATGGCTACACCTTC | CASSAFTITDSYGYTF | 16 | TRBJ1-2 | NA | TRBV9 | NA
TGTGCCAGCAGTTCCCCAGCGGGAGGCTCCTACAATGAGCAGTTCTTC | CASSSPAGGSYNEQFF | 16 | TRBJ2-1 | TRBD2 | TRBV27 | NA
TGTGCCAGCAGTCCGCGGGACCCCACGAGGACCCAGTACTTC | CASSPRDPTRTQYF | 14 | TRBJ2-5 | NA | TRBV28 | NA
TGTGCCAGCAGCTTAACCGTCACCTCTGGGGCCAACGTCCTGACTTTC | CASSLTVTSGANVLTF | 16 | TRBJ2-6 | NA | TRBV7-3 | NA
TGTGCCAGTAATAAGGGTAACCCGTCAGGGGGCTACACCTTC | CASNKGNPSGGYTF | 14 | TRBJ1-2 | NA | TRBV19 | NA
TGTGCCAAACGGGGTGCCAAAAACATTCAGTACTTC | CAKRGAKNIQYF | 12 | TRBJ2-4 | NA | TRBV27 | NA
TGCGCCAGCAGCTTGGATAGCGACAGACCAAACGGGAACACTGAAGCTTTCTTT | CASSLDSDRPNGNTEAFF | 18 | TRBJ1-1 | NA | TRBV5-1 | NA
TGTGCCAGCAGCGACCCCCTACAGGGACCCACCGGGGAGCTGTTTTTT | CASSDPLQGPTGELFF | 16 | TRBJ2-2 | NA | TRBV7-9 | NA
TGTGCCACCTCTAGGGGCGGGTTGGATACGCAGTATTTT | CATSRGGLDTQYF | 13 | TRBJ2-3 | NA | TRBV19 | NA
TGTGCCAGCAGCGAGGGTGGGGATACGCAGTATTTT | CASSEGGDTQYF | 12 | TRBJ2-3 | NA | TRBV9 | NA
TGTGCCAGCAGTTTTAGGACTAGCGGGAGGGCTGAGCAGTTCTTC | CASSFRTSGRAEQFF | 15 | TRBJ2-1 | TRBD2 | TRBV27 | NA
TGTGCCAGCAGTTTTCGGTCGTCAGAATTCTACCTCTACGAGCAGTACTTC | CASSFRSSEFYLYEQYF | 17 | TRBJ2-7 | NA | TRBV27 | NA
TGTGCCAGCAGGATGACAGAGCTGGAGGAGCAGTACTTC | CASRMTELEEQYF | 13 | TRBJ2-7 | NA | TRBV6-5 | NA
TGTGCCACCCCCCCGTTTGGGGAGAAGTCCCGGGCTGAAGCTTTCTTT | CATPPFGEKSRAEAFF | 16 | TRBJ1-1 | NA | TRBV2 | NA
TGTGCCAGCAGCTTGCGTGGGTACACCGGGGAGCTGTTTTTT | CASSLRGYTGELFF | 14 | TRBJ2-2 | NA | TRBV5-8 | NA
TGTGCCAGTAGACAAGCGGGAGGCTCCAATGAGCAGTTCTTC | CASRQAGGSNEQFF | 14 | TRBJ2-1 | TRBD2 | TRBV19 | NA
TGTGCCAGCAGCTTGGGACCCCCCCCGGGGGAGCTGTTTTTT | CASSLGPPPGELFF | 14 | TRBJ2-2 | NA | TRBV9 | NA
TGCGCCAGCAGCGTGACACCTCCAGCAGTCGGAAACATTCAGTACTTC | CASSVTPPAVGNIQYF | 16 | TRBJ2-4 | NA | TRBV5-1 | NA
TGTGCCAGTAGTACCAGGGGTCACGAGCAGTACTTC | CASSTRGHEQYF | 12 | TRBJ2-7 | NA | TRBV19 | NA
TGTGCCAGTAGTGAGGGGGCTGGCGGGGAGCTGTTTTTT | CASSEGAGGELFF | 13 | TRBJ2-2 | TRBD1 | TRBV19 | NA
TGTGCCAGCAGTCCCGGGACTAGCTACGAGCAGTACTTC | CASSPGTSYEQYF | 13 | TRBJ2-7 | TRBD2 | TRBV27 | NA
TGTGCCAGTAGTATAAGCAGGGGCTACACCTTC | CASSISRGYTF | 11 | TRBJ1-2 | NA | TRBV19 | NA
TGTGCCAGCAGCGTAGCTGTGGCACAGTCGAACACCGGGGAGCTGTTTTTT | CASSVAVAQSNTGELFF | 17 | TRBJ2-2 | NA | TRBV9 | NA
TGTGCCAGCAGCGCCCGGGACAGCGTCTACGAGCAGTACTTC | CASSARDSVYEQYF | 14 | TRBJ2-7 | TRBD1 | TRBV9 | NA
TGTGCCAGTAGTATCAGAACCGACACGCGCTCTGGAAACACCATATATTTT | CASSIRTDTRSGNTIYF | 17 | TRBJ1-3 | NA | TRBV19 | NA